The rows below give T cell receptor beta chains drawn from one sample of a study of T cells in localized non-small cell lung cancer. The protocol was immunoSEQ multiplex PCR, while the TCRdb copy is restricted to in-frame clones and leaves out a portion. The table records about 34,000 clones, 93% of them present only once. The material sequenced was peripheral blood, taken before any cancer treatment. The source of these receptors is a female donor aged 60 or older with stage I lung adenocarcinoma. Each CDR3 is given with its conserved first and last residue. The D gene is left open where the match is weak. Clone size is given for some rows only: seen once, a few or many times, or a class if the clone is expanded.

V gene,D gene,CDR3 length,clone size,J gene,CDR3 DNA,CDR3 protein
TRBV7-9,.,13,once,TRBJ2-3,TGTGCCAGCAGCTCCCCCTTCGCAGATACGCAGTATTTT,CASSSPFADTQYF
TRBV7-2,.,12,.,TRBJ2-7,TGTGCCAGCAGCTTAGAACGCGCCGAGCAGTACTTC,CASSLERAEQYF
TRBV7-9,.,15,.,TRBJ2-1,TGTGCCAGCAGCTTAAGAGGGGCGATGGTCAATGAGCAGTTCTTC,CASSLRGAMVNEQFF
TRBV2,.,16,.,TRBJ2-2,TGTGCCAGCAGTTCCCTCGACCCCGCGAACACCGGGGAGCTGTTTTTT,CASSSLDPANTGELFF
TRBV28,TRBD1,14,once,TRBJ2-3,TGTGCCAGTATGGGGACAGGGAGAACAGATACGCAGTATTTT,CASMGTGRTDTQYF
TRBV27,TRBD2,15,once,TRBJ2-5,TGTGCCAGCAGTTTACTTAGCGGGAGGGAAGAGACCCAGTACTTC,CASSLLSGREETQYF
TRBV6-6,.,15,.,TRBJ2-7,TGTGCCAGCAGTTACAATCCGGGGAGCTCCTACGAGCAGTACTTC,CASSYNPGSSYEQYF
TRBV7-2,TRBD1,15,.,TRBJ2-7,TGTGCCAGCAGCCAAGGGACAGGGGGGTCCTACGAGCAGTACTTC,CASSQGTGGSYEQYF
TRBV5-1,TRBD1,15,.,TRBJ1-5,TGCGCCAGCAGCTTACAGGGGGTTCGCAATCAGCCCCAGCATTTT,CASSLQGVRNQPQHF
TRBV19,.,17,.,TRBJ1-3,TGTGCCAGTAGTATAGATCCAGCTCGCTTCTCTGGAAACACCATATATTTT,CASSIDPARFSGNTIYF
TRBV10-3,TRBD1,15,.,TRBJ1-1,TGTGCCATCAGTGGACAGGGGCTCATGAACACTGAAGCTTTCTTT,CAISGQGLMNTEAFF
TRBV28,TRBD1,15,.,TRBJ2-7,TGTGCCAGCAGTTTAAGTGGGACAGGGGTAAACGAGCAGTACTTC,CASSLSGTGVNEQYF
TRBV4-2,.,14,few,TRBJ2-2,TGTGCCAGCAGCCAAGGGGAGGTCACCGGGGAGCTGTTTTTT,CASSQGEVTGELFF
TRBV10-1,.,13,.,TRBJ2-3,TGCGCCAGCAGTGAGTCAAACACAGATACGCAGTATTTT,CASSESNTDTQYF
TRBV2,.,12,.,TRBJ1-1,TGTGCCAGCATTGGTCGGGACACTGAAGCTTTCTTT,CASIGRDTEAFF
TRBV14,.,16,.,TRBJ1-3,TGTGCCAGCAGCCAAGAAGGCGGGGGCTCTGGAAACACCATATATTTT,CASSQEGGGSGNTIYF
TRBV6-1,TRBD1,14,.,TRBJ1-1,TGTGCCAGCAGTGAAAGACAGGGGATCACTGAAGCTTTCTTT,CASSERQGITEAFF
TRBV7-8,TRBD1,17,.,TRBJ1-4,TGTGCCAGCAGCTTAGGGGCGCAGGGGGGGCAAAGGGAAAAACTGTTTTTT,CASSLGAQGGQREKLFF
TRBV25-1,TRBD1,13,.,TRBJ1-2,TGTGCCAGCAGGGACAGGGGAATGGGAGGCTACACCTTC,CASRDRGMGGYTF
TRBV4-3,TRBD1,18,.,TRBJ1-4,TGCGCCAGCAGCTATTCACAGGGGGCGCGGGGGTCAGGTGAAAAACTGTTTTTT,CASSYSQGARGSGEKLFF
TRBV28,.,14,.,TRBJ1-2,TGTGCCAGCAGCGTAGACAGCCAGAACTATGGCTACACCTTC,CASSVDSQNYGYTF
TRBV6-1,.,11,.,TRBJ2-7,TGTGCCAGCAGTGACAGGCCCGAGCAGTACTTC,CASSDRPEQYF
TRBV18,TRBD1,14,few,TRBJ2-7,TGTGCCAGCTCAGATGGACAGGGAAAGTACGAGCAGTACTTC,CASSDGQGKYEQYF
TRBV7-9,.,14,.,TRBJ1-4,TGTGCCAGCAGCCTTCGACAGAATAATGAAAAACTGTTTTTT,CASSLRQNNEKLFF
TRBV10-3,TRBD1,14,.,TRBJ1-2,TGTGCCATCAGTGGAGACAGGGGATCCTATGGCTACACCTTC,CAISGDRGSYGYTF
TRBV19,TRBD1,14,once,TRBJ1-5,TGTGCCAGTAGTTTAACAGGGGGCGATCAGCCCCAGCATTTT,CASSLTGGDQPQHF
TRBV10-3,.,15,.,TRBJ2-5,TGTGCCACCCGAGGGCATAGCGGCCTCCAAGAGACCCAGTACTTC,CATRGHSGLQETQYF
TRBV30,TRBD1,13,.,TRBJ1-2,TGTGCCTGGAATCGCTACCAGGGGGCTGGCTACACCTTC,CAWNRYQGAGYTF
TRBV2,TRBD1,10,.,TRBJ2-5,TGTGCCAGCAGTAGGGGACAGACGTACTTC,CASSRGQTYF
TRBV6-5,.,15,.,TRBJ2-1,TGTGCCAGCAGTTACTCGACAGGATCCTACAATGAGCAGTTCTTC,CASSYSTGSYNEQFF
TRBV10-3,TRBD2,14,.,TRBJ2-5,TGTGCCATCGCTAGCGGAGCTAACCAAGAGACCCAGTACTTC,CAIASGANQETQYF
TRBV5-8,.,17,.,TRBJ2-4,TGTGCCAGCAGCTTCGGGTCAGGGGGGGGCAGCCAAAACATTCAGTACTTC,CASSFGSGGGSQNIQYF
TRBV30,.,13,.,TRBJ1-3,TGTGCCTGGAGCTTTACACCTGGAAACACCATATATTTT,CAWSFTPGNTIYF
TRBV19,.,19,.,TRBJ2-4,TGTGCCAGTAGTCCAGGGGTCGTGGTTCGGCTAATGGCCAAAAACATTCAGTACTTC,CASSPGVVVRLMAKNIQYF
TRBV6-6,TRBD1,15,.,TRBJ1-3,TGTGCCAGCAGTGACAGGGAAGACGCTGGAAACACCATATATTTT,CASSDREDAGNTIYF
TRBV30,TRBD2,14,.,TRBJ2-3,TGTGCCTGGAGTACGACTAGCGACACAGATACGCAGTATTTT,CAWSTTSDTDTQYF
TRBV5-6,.,13,.,TRBJ1-3,TGTGCCAGCAGCTTCGGGGTTGGAAACACCATATATTTT,CASSFGVGNTIYF
TRBV5-1,.,15,.,TRBJ2-1,TGCGCCAGCAGCTTGGAAGTACAGGCCTACAATGAGCAGTTCTTC,CASSLEVQAYNEQFF
TRBV2,TRBD2,17,.,TRBJ2-1,TGTGCCAGCAGTGAATTTGGTAGCGGGCTCTCCTACAATGAGCAGTTCTTC,CASSEFGSGLSYNEQFF
TRBV2,.,16,.,TRBJ1-4,TGTGCCAGCAGTGAAGGGGGACGGGGGTTAGGGGAAAAACTGTTTTTT,CASSEGGRGLGEKLFF
TRBV19,TRBD2,15,.,TRBJ2-2,TGTGCCAGTAGAGGTTCTAGCGGGTTCACCGGGGAGCTGTTTTTT,CASRGSSGFTGELFF
TRBV2,TRBD2,15,once,TRBJ2-3,TGTGCCAGCAGTGCGCCTAGCGGGAGGTCAGATACGCAGTATTTT,CASSAPSGRSDTQYF
TRBV7-6,.,14,once,TRBJ1-3,TGTGCCAGCAGCAGGGGATTCTCTGGAAACACCATATATTTT,CASSRGFSGNTIYF
TRBV29-1,.,15,.,TRBJ1-5,TGCAGCGTTGAAGTGGGATCGGGAGGCAATCAGCCCCAGCATTTT,CSVEVGSGGNQPQHF
TRBV6-6,.,13,.,TRBJ1-1,TGTGCCAGCAGCCTGGGATACGACACTGAAGCTTTCTTT,CASSLGYDTEAFF
TRBV12-2,.,16,.,TRBJ1-3,TGTGCAAGTCCGTCGGTTGGACAGAGTACTGGAAACACCATATATTTT,CASPSVGQSTGNTIYF
TRBV19,TRBD2,15,.,TRBJ2-1,TGTGCCAGTACACCCGGCGGGGGCTCCTACAATGAGCAGTTCTTC,CASTPGGGSYNEQFF
TRBV7-2,.,14,.,TRBJ2-2,TGTGCCAGCAGCTTAGCAGGGAGCACCGGGGAGCTGTTTTTT,CASSLAGSTGELFF
TRBV19,.,14,.,TRBJ1-3,TGTGCCAGTAAAGAAGGTCCTTCTGGAAACACCATATATTTT,CASKEGPSGNTIYF
TRBV4-3,.,20,.,TRBJ2-6,TGCGCCAGCAGCCAACCTTTTGGAAGGGGCAATAGCTCTGGGGCCAACGTCCTGACTTTC,CASSQPFGRGNSSGANVLTF
TRBV10-1,.,14,.,TRBJ2-5,TGCGCCAGCAGTGACCGGGGTATACAAGAGACCCAGTACTTC,CASSDRGIQETQYF
TRBV7-8,.,17,.,TRBJ2-3,TGTGCCAGCAGCCCAGTAAGGAGGGAACACCAAAGGGATACGCAGTATTTT,CASSPVRREHQRDTQYF